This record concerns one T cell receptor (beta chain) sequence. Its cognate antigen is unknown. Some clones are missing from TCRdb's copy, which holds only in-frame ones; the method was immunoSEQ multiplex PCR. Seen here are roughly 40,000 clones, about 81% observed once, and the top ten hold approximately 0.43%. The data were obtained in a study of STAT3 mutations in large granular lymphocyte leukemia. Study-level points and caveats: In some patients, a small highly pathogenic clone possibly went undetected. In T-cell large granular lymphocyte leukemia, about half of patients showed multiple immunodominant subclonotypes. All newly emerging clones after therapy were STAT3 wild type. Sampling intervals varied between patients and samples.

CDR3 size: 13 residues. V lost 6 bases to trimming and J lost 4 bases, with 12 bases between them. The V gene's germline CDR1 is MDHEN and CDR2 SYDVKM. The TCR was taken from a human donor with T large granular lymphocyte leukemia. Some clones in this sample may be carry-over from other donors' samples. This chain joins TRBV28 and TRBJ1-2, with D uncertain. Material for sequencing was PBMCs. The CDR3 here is CASSPKAPYGYTF. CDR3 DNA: TGTGCCAGCAGCCCCAAGGCCCCCTATGGCTACACCTTC.